A single sample gave rise to the 2 T cell receptor beta chains below, sequenced in a study of blood T cell repertoires in COVID-19 (dated by TCRdb to about 2020). Libraries were prepared through the immunoSEQ multiplex PCR assay. TCRdb retrieved this table from immuneACCESS and kept in-frame rearrangements only. Not all clones are present; in checked studies, unresolved V genes account for under half, and no reason is known for the remainder. For this sample there are approximately 240,000 clones; about four fifths appear just once. The ten most abundant clones make up about 2.1% of the sample. Sequencing input: peripheral blood. Receptor source: a woman in her fifties or sixties with acute or convalescent COVID-19.

In nucleotides, the CDR3 is TGCGCCAGCAGCTTAAGTGGGAGGGGTGAAAAACTGTTTTTT. Amino acid sequence: CASSLSGRGEKLFF. V usage is TRBV5-1 and J usage is TRBJ1-4, with a possible D match to TRBD1 (5 bases). The V and J ends lost 2 bases and 7 bases respectively, with 12 bases between them. There are 14 residues in the CDR3. Germline V CDR1 and CDR2: SGHRS, YFSETQ. Filled out from reference TRBV5-1 and TRBJ1-4, the complete variable domain reads KAGVTQTPRYLIKTRGQQVTLSCSPISGHRSVSWYQQTPGQGLQFLFEYFSETQRNKGNFPGRFSGRQFSNSRSEMNVSTLELGDSALYLCASSLSGRGEKLFFGSGTQLSVL.

The V and J genes are TRBV18 and TRBJ1-1; 7 bases match TRBD1. V shed 2 bases and J 4 bases; nucleotides not matched to a gene: 10. Germline-derived CDR1 and CDR2 are KGHSH and LQKENI. The CDR3 runs 16 residues. CDR3 region: CASSPSLGGGVTEAFF. The DNA for the CDR3 is TGTGCCAGCTCACCAAGTCTTGGAGGGGGCGTCACTGAAGCTTTCTTT.